Presented here are 27 T cell receptor beta chains from one specimen sequenced in a study of CD8 T cells in Susac syndrome (dated by TCRdb to between 2018 and 2021). The method behind the library was the immunoSEQ multiplex PCR assay. RNA was extracted using the RNeasy kit, and roughly 0.45 to 1 microgram was reverse transcribed with random hexamers. TCRdb redid the processing of the public reads, applying fastp at Q25 and MiXCR, and retained in-frame beta chains. Here each entry gathers all rows of one CDR3 protein and keeps the most common genes and DNA. This sample has some 100,000 distinct CDR3 sequences in its table, and around 92% of those were observed once. Jointly, the top ten make up around 0.12% of the sample. The sequenced sample was CD8+ T cells from PBMCs. Every receptor here comes from a human donor in good health.

The chain uses TRBV7-9 and TRBJ1-1; possible D gene TRBD1, 5 bases. Germline CDR1 is SEHNR and CDR2 is FQNEAQ (reference sequence). The CDR3 spans 12 residues. V lost 1 base and J 7 bases, leaving 7 bases between the germline ends. CDR3 sequence (DNA): TGTGCCAGCAGCTTAGGGGGGGTTGAAGCTTTCTTT. It yields the protein CASSLGGVEAFF.

The chain carries TRBV6-6 and TRBJ1-1, with D maybe TRBD1 (5 bases). The germline V and J ends were trimmed by 4 bases and 6 bases, with 21 bases remaining between them. The CDR3 runs to 16 residues. Germline V gene data show CDR1 as MNHNY and CDR2 as SVGAGI (reference sequence). CDR3 sequence: CASSSPGRRFDAEAFF. DNA of the CDR3: TGTGCCAGCAGTTCCCCGGGACGGAGATTTGACGCTGAAGCTTTCTTT.

This clonotype was detected once. The chain links TRBV9 to TRBJ2-2; 8 bases fit TRBD1. CDR3 length: 14 amino acids. From germline, CDR1 is SGDLS and CDR2 YYNGEE. Trimming at V came to 7 bases and at J to 6 bases, leaving 8 bases not matched to a gene. The CDR3 loop is CASRPTGAAGELFF. CDR3 sequence (DNA): TGTGCCAGCCGTCCGACAGGGGCGGCCGGGGAGCTGTTTTTT.

This clonotype was seen more than once but under ten times. The chain joins TRBV25-1 to TRBJ2-3; possible D gene TRBD2, 6 bases. CDR1 is MGHDK, CDR2 SYGVNS, per germline. V was cut by 8 bases and J by 10 bases, with 16 bases left in between. This CDR3 contains 12 residues. The CDR3 reads CASGEGSGPQYF. The CDR3 DNA reads as TGTGCCAGCGGGGAAGGGAGCGGGCCGCAGTATTTT.

The chain combines TRBV19 with TRBJ2-2; D not resolved. Deletions cut 5 bases from V and 1 base from J, with 11 bases between. Per the germline V gene, CDR1 is LNHDA and CDR2 is SQIVND (reference sequence). The CDR3 sequence is 15 residues long. The chain's CDR3 is CASSRTLRNTGELFF. The CDR3 DNA reads TGTGCCAGTAGTCGCACCCTCAGGAACACCGGGGAGCTGTTTTTT.

The rearrangement joins TRBV20-1 to TRBJ1-5; 9 nucleotides line up with TRBD1. J gave up 6 bases and V 5 bases, and 11 bases lay outside the gene matches. This CDR3 has 15 amino acids. Germline CDR1 reads DFQATT; CDR2 reads SNEGSKA (reference sequence). In DNA, the CDR3 is TGCAGTGCTCCCCCACAGGGGGCTTTTAGTCAGCCCCAGCATTTT. Its translation: CSAPPQGAFSQPQHF.

The chain employs TRBV6-5 and TRBJ2-1, with 10 nucleotides matching TRBD2. Germline CDR1 reads MNHEY; CDR2 reads SVGAGI. The CDR3 is made up of 14 amino acids. V lost 0 bases and J lost 7; bases outside the gene matches: 0. In DNA form, the CDR3 reads TGTGCCAGCAGTTACTCGACTAGCGGGAATGAGCAGTTCTTC. This codes for CASSYSTSGNEQFF.

In DNA, the CDR3 is TGTGCCAGCAGTTCGCCGTCCCGGGGCACGTTGCTCTCCTACGAGCAGTACTTC. It specifies CASSSPSRGTLLSYEQYF. The V call is TRBV27, the J call TRBJ2-7; perhaps D is TRBD1 or TRBD2 (5 bases each). CDR3 length: 18 residues. The V end lost 4 bases, the J end lost 0 bases, and 22 bases lay between the germline ends. Germline lookup yields CDR1 MNHEY and CDR2 SMNVEV (reference sequence).

The gene calls are TRBV20-1 and TRBJ2-3, with TRBD2 matching over 10 bases. Looked up from germline, CDR1 is DFQATT and CDR2 is SNEGSKA (reference sequence). With 6 bases clipped from V and 2 bases from J, the junction kept 5 bases outside the gene matches. The CDR3 is 14 residues long. The CDR3 region has the DNA TGCAGTGCAGATGGACTAGCGGACACAGATACGCAGTATTTT. It translates to CSADGLADTDTQYF.

Only one count was recorded for this clonotype. The V and J genes are TRBV7-9 and TRBJ2-5; D ambiguous. V shed 5 bases and J shed 5 bases, with 12 bases lying between them. This CDR3 comprises 13 residues. Germline CDR1 reads SEHNR; CDR2 reads FQNEAQ (reference sequence). The CDR3 bases are TGTGCCAGCAGCCATGGGGTGATCGAGACCCAGTACTTC. As protein: CASSHGVIETQYF. Filled out from reference TRBV7-9 and TRBJ2-5, the complete variable domain reads DTGVSQNPRHKITKRGQNVTFRCDPISEHNRLYWYRQTLGQGPEFLTYFQNEAQLEKSRLLSDRFSAERPKGSFSTLEIQRTEQGDSAMYLCASSHGVIETQYFGPGTRLLVL.

The chain carries TRBV2 and TRBJ2-5, with a tentative D call TRBD2 (6 bases). Germline CDR1 reads SNHLY; CDR2 reads FYNNEI. The CDR3 runs 14 residues. V lost 3 bases, J lost 5 bases, and 13 bases lay in between. The CDR3 spells CASSEGRSRETQYF. The CDR3 nucleotides read TGTGCCAGCAGTGAGGGGAGGAGTAGGGAGACCCAGTACTTC.

The V and J genes are TRBV20-1 and TRBJ2-3; 13 nucleotides line up with TRBD2. Germline V gene lookup returns CDR1 DFQATT and CDR2 SNEGSKA (reference sequence). The CDR3 loop spans 14 amino acids. V shed 8 bases, J shed 2 bases, and the junction held 4 bases outside the gene matches. The CDR3 loop reads CSSTSGRTTDTQYF. The CDR3 nucleotides read TGCAGTTCGACTAGCGGGAGGACCACAGATACGCAGTATTTT.

CDR3 loop: CASSLERAYYEQYF. DNA for the CDR3: TGCGCCAGCAGCTTGGAGCGGGCGTACTACGAGCAGTACTTC. The chain joins TRBV5-1 to TRBJ2-7; maybe TRBD2 (6 bases). V was trimmed by 0 bases and J by 3 bases, leaving 10 bases between them. This CDR3 region has 14 residues. The V gene's germline CDR1 is SGHRS and CDR2 YFSETQ.

This chain uses TRBV6-2 or TRBV6-3 with TRBJ1-1; TRBD1 matches 9 bases. J was trimmed by 6 bases and V by 5 bases; bases with no gene match: 7. Per the germline V gene, CDR1 is MNHEY and CDR2 is SVGEGT. This CDR3 spans 14 amino acids. The CDR3 bases are TGTGCCAGCAGTCTACAGGGGGCGAAGCCTGAAGCTTTCTTT. The encoded protein is CASSLQGAKPEAFF.

The genes are TRBV9 and TRBJ2-3; D is perhaps TRBD1 (7 bases). The V end lost 4 bases, the J end lost 3 bases, and 18 bases lay between the germline ends. Per the germline V gene, CDR1 is SGDLS and CDR2 is YYNGEE. This CDR3 contains 16 residues. This CDR3 is CASSLWGGQETDTQYF. The CDR3 bases are TGTGCCAGCAGCCTCTGGGGAGGACAGGAGACAGATACGCAGTATTTT.

V gene TRBV20-1 combines with J gene TRBJ2-5; D is unresolved. CDR1 DFQATT and CDR2 SNEGSKA come from the germline V gene (reference sequence). The CDR3 is 10 residues long. V was cut by 2 bases and J by 5 bases, with 3 bases left in between. The CDR3 region has the DNA TGCAGTGCTAGACACGAGACCCAGTACTTC. This encodes CSARHETQYF.

This chain links TRBV2 with TRBJ2-5; D gene unclear. Germline V gene sequence: CDR1 SNHLY, CDR2 FYNNEI. This CDR3 comprises 14 residues. Between the trimmed V and J ends, which lost 2 bases and 0 bases, there was a span of 7 bases. The CDR3 coding sequence is TGTGCCAGCAGTGAAAGGGCGGACCAAGAGACCCAGTACTTC. Translation gives CASSERADQETQYF.

The J gene is TRBJ2-5, the V gene TRBV7-8, with 7 bases identical to TRBD2. Germline V gives CDR1 SGHVS, CDR2 FQNEAQ. The CDR3 consists of 13 residues. V shed 5 bases, J shed 5 bases, and the junction held 5 bases outside the gene matches. The CDR3: CASSPGTIETQYF. CDR3 sequence (DNA): TGTGCCAGCAGCCCTGGGACTATCGAGACCCAGTACTTC.

The CDR3 bases are TGTGCCGCCACAGGATCGGTATTCGGGACTCCCTACACCGGGGAGCTGTTTTTT. It is translated as CAATGSVFGTPYTGELFF. The rearrangement links TRBV6-2 or TRBV6-3 to TRBJ2-2; TRBD2 might be the D (6 bases). The V gene lost 11 bases and the J gene lost 3 bases, with 28 bases spanning the gap. The length of the CDR3 is 18 residues. Germline CDR1 is MNHEY and CDR2 is SVGEGT.

This sequence joins TRBV7-2 and TRBJ2-3; TRBD2 is a possible D gene (6 bases). Germline V gene data show CDR1 as SGHTA and CDR2 as FQGNSA. This CDR3 region has 14 residues. V lost 4 bases and J lost 6, with 14 bases in between. In nucleotides, the CDR3 is TGTGCCAGCAGCTCCCCCTCCGGAGGGGATACGCAGTATTTT. This translates into CASSSPSGGDTQYF.

The V gene is TRBV29-1, the J gene TRBJ2-7, with D possibly TRBD1 on 5 matching bases. This CDR3 spans 15 amino acids. Germline assignment: CDR1 SQVTM and CDR2 ANQGSEA. V lost 2 bases and J 5 bases, leaving 19 bases between the germline ends. The CDR3 bases are TGCAGCGTTGAATCGATCCCAGGGATGACCAACGAGCAGTACTTC. Its protein is CSVESIPGMTNEQYF.

This chain joins TRBV6-2 or TRBV6-3 and TRBJ1-1; D gene unclear. This CDR3 has 13 amino acids. In germline, CDR1 is MNHEY, CDR2 SVGEGT. The V end lost 10 bases, the J end lost 1 base, and 13 bases lay between the germline ends. In nucleotides, the CDR3 is TGTGCCACGTCTCGACGGGAGAACACTGAAGCTTTCTTT. It yields the protein CATSRRENTEAFF.

The chain employs TRBV2 and TRBJ2-7; a weak D match, TRBD2 (6 bases). The germline CDR1 and CDR2 sequences are SNHLY and FYNNEI. V lost 5 bases, J lost 3 bases, and 11 bases lay in between. This CDR3 is 13 amino acids long. The CDR3 here is CASSLAEGYEQYF. DNA for the CDR3: TGTGCCAGCAGTCTTGCGGAGGGCTACGAGCAGTACTTC.

This chain uses TRBV12-3 or TRBV12-4 with TRBJ1-1; D might be TRBD1 (6 bases). This CDR3 region has 13 residues. With 0 bases removed from V and 5 bases from J, the gap between germline ends came to 7 bases. The CDR3 is CASSLAQGTEAFF. The CDR3 DNA reads as TGTGCCAGCAGTTTAGCGCAGGGGACTGAAGCTTTCTTT.

In nucleotides, the CDR3 is TGTGCCAGCAGCCAAGTACAGGGATATTACAATGAGCAGTTCTTC. This gives the protein CASSQVQGYYNEQFF. V usage is TRBV3-1 and J usage is TRBJ2-1, with D perhaps TRBD1 (6 bases). V was shortened by 1 base and J by 4 bases, with 11 bases between the two germline ends. CDR3 length: 15 residues. The germline V gene has CDR1 LGHDT and CDR2 YNNKEL (reference sequence).

This clonotype was detected a few times. The chain employs TRBV7-3 and TRBJ2-5; TRBD1 agrees at 7 bases. Germline lookup yields CDR1 SGHTA and CDR2 FQGTGA. V trimming: 2 bases; J trimming: 4 bases; junction bases outside the gene matches: 4. This CDR3 has 14 residues. The CDR3 DNA follows: TGTGCCAGCAGCTTATCGGCAGGGGGAGAGACCCAGTACTTC. Amino acids: CASSLSAGGETQYF.

The gene calls are TRBV25-1 and TRBJ1-1, with a tentative D call TRBD1 (6 bases). Per germline, CDR1 MGHDK and CDR2 SYGVNS. The germline V and J ends were trimmed by 6 bases and 0 bases, with 11 bases remaining between them. This CDR3 has 14 residues. CDR3 amino acids: CASREQGVNTEAFF. DNA of the CDR3: TGTGCCAGCAGGGAACAGGGAGTGAACACTGAAGCTTTCTTT.